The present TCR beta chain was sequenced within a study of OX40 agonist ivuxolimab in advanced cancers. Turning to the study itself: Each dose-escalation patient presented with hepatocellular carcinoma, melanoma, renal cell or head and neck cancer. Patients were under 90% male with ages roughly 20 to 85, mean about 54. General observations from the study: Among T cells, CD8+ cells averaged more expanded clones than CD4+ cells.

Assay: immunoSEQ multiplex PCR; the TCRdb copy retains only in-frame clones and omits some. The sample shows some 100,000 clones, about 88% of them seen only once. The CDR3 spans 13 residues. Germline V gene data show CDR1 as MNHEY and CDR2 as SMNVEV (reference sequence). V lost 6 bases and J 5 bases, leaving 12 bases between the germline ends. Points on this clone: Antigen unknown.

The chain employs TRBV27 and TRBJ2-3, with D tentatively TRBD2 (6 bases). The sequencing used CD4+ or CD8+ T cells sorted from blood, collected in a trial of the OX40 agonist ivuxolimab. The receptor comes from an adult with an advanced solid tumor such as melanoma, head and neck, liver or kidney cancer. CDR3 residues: CASRRLARDTQYF. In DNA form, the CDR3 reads TGTGCCAGCAGAAGGCTAGCGAGAGATACGCAGTATTTT.